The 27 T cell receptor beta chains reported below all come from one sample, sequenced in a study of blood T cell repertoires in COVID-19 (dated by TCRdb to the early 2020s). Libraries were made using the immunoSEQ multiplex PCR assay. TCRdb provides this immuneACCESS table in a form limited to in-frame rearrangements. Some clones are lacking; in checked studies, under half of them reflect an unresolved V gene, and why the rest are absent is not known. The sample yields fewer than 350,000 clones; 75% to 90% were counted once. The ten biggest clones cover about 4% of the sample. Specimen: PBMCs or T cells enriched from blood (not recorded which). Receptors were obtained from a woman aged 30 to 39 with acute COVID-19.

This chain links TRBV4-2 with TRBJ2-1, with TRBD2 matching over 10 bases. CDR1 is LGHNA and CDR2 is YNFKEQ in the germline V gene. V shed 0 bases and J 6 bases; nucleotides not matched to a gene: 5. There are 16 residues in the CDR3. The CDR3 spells CASSQELAGASNEQFF. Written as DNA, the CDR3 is TGTGCCAGCAGCCAAGAGCTAGCGGGAGCTTCCAATGAGCAGTTCTTC.

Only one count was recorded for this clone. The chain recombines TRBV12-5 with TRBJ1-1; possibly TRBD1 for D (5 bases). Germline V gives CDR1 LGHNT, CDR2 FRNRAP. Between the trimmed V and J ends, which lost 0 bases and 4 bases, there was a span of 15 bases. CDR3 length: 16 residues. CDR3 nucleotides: TGTGCTAGTGGTTTGGTAGTCGGGGGAAGGGGCACTGAAGCTTTCTTT. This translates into CASGLVVGGRGTEAFF.

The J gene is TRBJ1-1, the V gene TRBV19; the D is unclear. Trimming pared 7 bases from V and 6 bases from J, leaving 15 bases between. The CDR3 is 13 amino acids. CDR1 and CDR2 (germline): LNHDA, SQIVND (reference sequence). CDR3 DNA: TGTGCCAGTACCGTTTCGGGTAACGCTGAAGCTTTCTTT. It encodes CASTVSGNAEAFF.

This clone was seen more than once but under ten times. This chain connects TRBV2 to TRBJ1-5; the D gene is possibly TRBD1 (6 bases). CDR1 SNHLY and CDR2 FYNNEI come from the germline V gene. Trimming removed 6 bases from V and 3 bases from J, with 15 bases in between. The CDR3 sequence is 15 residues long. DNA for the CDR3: TGTGCCAGCAGCCCTCCTGGACAGATCAATCAGCCCCAGCATTTT. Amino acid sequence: CASSPPGQINQPQHF.

The CDR3 DNA sequence: TGTGCCAGCAGATACACGGGCGGGGGCTACACCTTC. It is translated as CASRYTGGGYTF. The V and J genes are TRBV28 and TRBJ1-2; D unresolved. Trimming stripped 6 bases from V and 8 bases from J, with 13 bases between. Germline V gives CDR1 MDHEN, CDR2 SYDVKM. The CDR3 covers 12 residues.

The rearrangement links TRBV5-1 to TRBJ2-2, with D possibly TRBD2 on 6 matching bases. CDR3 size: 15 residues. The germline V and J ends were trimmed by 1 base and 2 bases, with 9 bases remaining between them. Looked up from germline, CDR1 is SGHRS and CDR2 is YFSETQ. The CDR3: CASSLWRENTGELFF. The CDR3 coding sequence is TGCGCCAGCAGCTTGTGGCGGGAAAACACCGGGGAGCTGTTTTTT.

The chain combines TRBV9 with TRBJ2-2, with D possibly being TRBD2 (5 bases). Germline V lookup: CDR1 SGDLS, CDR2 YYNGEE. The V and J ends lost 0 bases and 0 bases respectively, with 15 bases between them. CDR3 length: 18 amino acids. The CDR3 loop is CASSVVGRATANTGELFF. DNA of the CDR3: TGTGCCAGCAGCGTAGTTGGGCGGGCAACGGCGAACACCGGGGAGCTGTTTTTT.

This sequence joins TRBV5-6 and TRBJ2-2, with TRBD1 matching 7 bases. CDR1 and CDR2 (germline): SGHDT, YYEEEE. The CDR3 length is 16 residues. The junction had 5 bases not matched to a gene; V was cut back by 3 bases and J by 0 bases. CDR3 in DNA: TGTGCCAGCAGCTCCGCCGGGACAGCGAACACCGGGGAGCTGTTTTTT. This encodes CASSSAGTANTGELFF.

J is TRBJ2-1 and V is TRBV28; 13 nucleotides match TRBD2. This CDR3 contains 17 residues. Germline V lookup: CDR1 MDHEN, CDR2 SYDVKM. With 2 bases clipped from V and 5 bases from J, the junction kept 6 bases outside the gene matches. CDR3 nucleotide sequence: TGTGCCAGCAGTTTAAAACTAGCGGGAGGGCCGGACAATGAGCAGTTCTTC. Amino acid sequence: CASSLKLAGGPDNEQFF.

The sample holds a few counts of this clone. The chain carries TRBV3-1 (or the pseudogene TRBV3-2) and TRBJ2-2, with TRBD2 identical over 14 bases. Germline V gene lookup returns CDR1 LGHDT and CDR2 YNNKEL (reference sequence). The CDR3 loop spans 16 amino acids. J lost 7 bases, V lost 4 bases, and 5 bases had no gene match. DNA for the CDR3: TGTGCCAGCAGCCGCGGACTAGCGGGAGGAGTCGGGGAGCTGTTTTTT. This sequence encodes CASSRGLAGGVGELFF.

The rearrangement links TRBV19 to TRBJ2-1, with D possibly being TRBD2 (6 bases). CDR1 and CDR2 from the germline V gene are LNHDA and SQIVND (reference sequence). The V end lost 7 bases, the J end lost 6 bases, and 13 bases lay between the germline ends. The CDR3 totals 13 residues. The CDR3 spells CASTHSGANEQFF. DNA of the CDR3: TGTGCCAGTACCCATAGCGGAGCCAATGAGCAGTTCTTC.

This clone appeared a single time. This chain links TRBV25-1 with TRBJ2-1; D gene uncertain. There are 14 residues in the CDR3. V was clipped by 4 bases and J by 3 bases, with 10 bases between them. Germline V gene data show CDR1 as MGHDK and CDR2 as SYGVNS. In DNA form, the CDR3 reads TGTGCCAGCAGTGGATCTCCGGGCTACAATGAGCAGTTCTTC. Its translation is CASSGSPGYNEQFF.

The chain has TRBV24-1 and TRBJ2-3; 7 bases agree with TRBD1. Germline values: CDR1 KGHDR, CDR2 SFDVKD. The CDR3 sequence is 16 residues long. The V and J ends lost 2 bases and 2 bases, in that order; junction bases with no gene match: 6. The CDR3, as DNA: TGTGCCACCAGTGATTCACAGGGGCTTTACACAGATACGCAGTATTTT. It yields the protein CATSDSQGLYTDTQYF.

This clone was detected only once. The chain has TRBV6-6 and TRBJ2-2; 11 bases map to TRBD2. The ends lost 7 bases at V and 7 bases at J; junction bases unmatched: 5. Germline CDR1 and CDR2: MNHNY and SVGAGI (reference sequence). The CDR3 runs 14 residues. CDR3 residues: CASNSGTSGGELFF. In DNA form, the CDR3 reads TGTGCCAGCAATAGCGGGACTAGCGGCGGGGAGCTGTTTTTT.

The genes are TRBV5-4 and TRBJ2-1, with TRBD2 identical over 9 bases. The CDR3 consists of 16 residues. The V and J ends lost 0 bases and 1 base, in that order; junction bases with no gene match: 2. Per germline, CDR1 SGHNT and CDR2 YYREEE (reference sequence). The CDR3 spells CASSLELAGSYNEQFF. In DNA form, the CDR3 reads TGTGCCAGCAGCTTGGAACTAGCGGGTTCCTACAATGAGCAGTTCTTC.

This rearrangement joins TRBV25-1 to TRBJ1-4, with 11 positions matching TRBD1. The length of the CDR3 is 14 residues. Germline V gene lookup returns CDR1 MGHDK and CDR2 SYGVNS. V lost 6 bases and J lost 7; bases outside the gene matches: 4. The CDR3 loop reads CASSQDRGLEKLFF. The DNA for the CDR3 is TGTGCCAGCAGCCAGGACAGGGGGCTTGAAAAACTGTTTTTT.

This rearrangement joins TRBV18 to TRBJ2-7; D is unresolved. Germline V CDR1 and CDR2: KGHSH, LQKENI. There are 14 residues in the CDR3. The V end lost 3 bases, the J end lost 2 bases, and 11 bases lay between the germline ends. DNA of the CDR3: TGTGCCAGCTCACCGGCGGCGGATCCCTACGAGCAGTACTTC. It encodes CASSPAADPYEQYF.

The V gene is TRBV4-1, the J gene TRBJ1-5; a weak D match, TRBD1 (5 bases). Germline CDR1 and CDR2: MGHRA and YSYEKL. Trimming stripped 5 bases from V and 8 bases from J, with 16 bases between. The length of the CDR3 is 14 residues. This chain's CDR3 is CASSLVSGPEPQHF. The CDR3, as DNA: TGCGCCAGCAGCTTAGTTTCAGGGCCTGAGCCCCAGCATTTT.

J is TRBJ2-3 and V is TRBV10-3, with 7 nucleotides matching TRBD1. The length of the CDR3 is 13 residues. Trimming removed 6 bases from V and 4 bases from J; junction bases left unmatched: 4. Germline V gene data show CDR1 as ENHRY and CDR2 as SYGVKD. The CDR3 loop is CAIRGQVSDTQYF. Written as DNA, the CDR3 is TGTGCCATCAGAGGACAGGTCTCAGATACGCAGTATTTT.

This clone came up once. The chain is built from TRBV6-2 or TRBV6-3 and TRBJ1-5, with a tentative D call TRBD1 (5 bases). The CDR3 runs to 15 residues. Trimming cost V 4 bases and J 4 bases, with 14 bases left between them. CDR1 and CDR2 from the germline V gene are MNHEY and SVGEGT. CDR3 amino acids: CASSFRVSANQPQHF. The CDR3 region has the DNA TGTGCCAGCAGTTTCAGGGTCTCCGCTAATCAGCCCCAGCATTTT.

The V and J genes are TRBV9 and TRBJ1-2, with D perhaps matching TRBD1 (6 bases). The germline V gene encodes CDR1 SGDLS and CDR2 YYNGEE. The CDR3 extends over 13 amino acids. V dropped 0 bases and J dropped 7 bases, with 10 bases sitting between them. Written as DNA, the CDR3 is TGTGCCAGCAGCGTAGTACAGGGCATTGGCTACACCTTC. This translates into CASSVVQGIGYTF.

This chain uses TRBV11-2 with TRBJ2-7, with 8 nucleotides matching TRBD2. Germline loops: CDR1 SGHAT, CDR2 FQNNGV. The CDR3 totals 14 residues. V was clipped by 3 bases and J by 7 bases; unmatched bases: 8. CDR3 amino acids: CASSFNSGEREQYF. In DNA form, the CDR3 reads TGTGCCAGCAGCTTCAATAGCGGGGAGAGGGAGCAGTACTTC.

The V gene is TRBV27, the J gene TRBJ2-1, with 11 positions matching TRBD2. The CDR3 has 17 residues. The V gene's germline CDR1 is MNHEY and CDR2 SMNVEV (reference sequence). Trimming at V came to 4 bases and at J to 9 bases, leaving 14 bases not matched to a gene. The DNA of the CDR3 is TGTGCCAGCAGTTCCTTGGAGGCTAGCGGGAGGTGGGGTGAGCAGTTCTTC. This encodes CASSSLEASGRWGEQFF.

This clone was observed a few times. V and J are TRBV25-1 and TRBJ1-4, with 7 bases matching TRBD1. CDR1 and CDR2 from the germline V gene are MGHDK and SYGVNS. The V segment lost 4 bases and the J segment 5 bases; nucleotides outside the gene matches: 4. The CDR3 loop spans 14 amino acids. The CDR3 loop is CASSAWDSNEKLFF. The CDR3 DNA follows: TGTGCCAGCAGTGCTTGGGACAGCAATGAAAAACTGTTTTTT. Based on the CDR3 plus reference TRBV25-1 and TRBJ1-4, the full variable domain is EADIYQTPRYLVIGTGKKITLECSQTMGHDKMYWYQQDPGMELHLIHYSYGVNSTEKGDLSSESTVSRIRTEHFPLTLESARPSHTSQYLCASSAWDSNEKLFFGSGTQLSVL.

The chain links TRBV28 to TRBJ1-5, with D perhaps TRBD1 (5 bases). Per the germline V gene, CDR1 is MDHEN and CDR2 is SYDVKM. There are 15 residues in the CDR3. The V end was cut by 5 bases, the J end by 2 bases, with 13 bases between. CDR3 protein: CASSPRRGGNQPQHF. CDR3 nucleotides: TGTGCCAGCAGTCCCAGACGGGGGGGCAATCAGCCCCAGCATTTT.

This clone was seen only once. CDR3 protein: CASSMTNSAQETQYF. The CDR3 bases are TGTGCCAGTAGTATGACAAATTCGGCACAAGAGACCCAGTACTTC. The chain recombines TRBV19 with TRBJ2-5; no clear D. This CDR3 comprises 15 residues. The germline CDR1 and CDR2 sequences are LNHDA and SQIVND (reference sequence). V lost 3 bases to trimming and J lost 2 bases, with 13 bases between them.

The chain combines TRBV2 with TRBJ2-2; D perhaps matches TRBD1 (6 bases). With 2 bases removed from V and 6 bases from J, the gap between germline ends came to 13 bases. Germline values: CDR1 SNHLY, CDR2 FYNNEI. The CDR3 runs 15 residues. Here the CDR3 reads CASSERSGVPGELFF. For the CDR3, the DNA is TGTGCCAGCAGTGAACGGTCAGGGGTACCCGGGGAGCTGTTTTTT. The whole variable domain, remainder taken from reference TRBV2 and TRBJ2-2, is EPEVTQTPSHQVTQMGQEVILRCVPISNHLYFYWYRQILGQKVEFLVSFYNNEISEKSEIFDDQFSVERPDGSNFTLKIRSTKLEDSAMYFCASSERSGVPGELFFGEGSRLTVL.